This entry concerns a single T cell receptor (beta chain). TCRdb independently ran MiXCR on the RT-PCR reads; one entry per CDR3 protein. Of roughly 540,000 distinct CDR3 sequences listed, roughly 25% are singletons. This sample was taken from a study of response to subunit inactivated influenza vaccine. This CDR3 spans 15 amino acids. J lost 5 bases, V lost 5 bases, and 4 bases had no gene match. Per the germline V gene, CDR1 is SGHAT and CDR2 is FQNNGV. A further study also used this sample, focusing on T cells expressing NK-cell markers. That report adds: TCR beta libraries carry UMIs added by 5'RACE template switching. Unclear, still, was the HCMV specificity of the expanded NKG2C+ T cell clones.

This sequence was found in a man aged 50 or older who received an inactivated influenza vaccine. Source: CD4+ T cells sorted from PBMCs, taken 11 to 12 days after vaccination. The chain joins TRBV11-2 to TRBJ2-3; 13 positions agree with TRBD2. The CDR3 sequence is CASSLLAGGQDTQYF. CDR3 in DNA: TGTGCCAGCAGCCTACTAGCGGGGGGGCAAGATACGCAGTATTTT.